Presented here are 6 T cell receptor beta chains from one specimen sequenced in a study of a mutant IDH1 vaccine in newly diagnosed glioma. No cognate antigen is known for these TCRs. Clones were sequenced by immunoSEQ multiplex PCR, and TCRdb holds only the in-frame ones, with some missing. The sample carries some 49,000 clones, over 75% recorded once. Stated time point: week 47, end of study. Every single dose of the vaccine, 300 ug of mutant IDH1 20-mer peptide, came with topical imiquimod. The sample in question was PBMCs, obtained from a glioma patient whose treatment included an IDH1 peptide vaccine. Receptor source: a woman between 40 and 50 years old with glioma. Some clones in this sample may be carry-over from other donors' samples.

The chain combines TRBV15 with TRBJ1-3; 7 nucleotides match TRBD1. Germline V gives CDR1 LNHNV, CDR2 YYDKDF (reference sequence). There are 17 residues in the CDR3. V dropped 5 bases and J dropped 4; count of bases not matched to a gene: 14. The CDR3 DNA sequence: TGTGCCACCAGCGCGAACAGGGGTTTCTCTGCGGGAAACACCATATATTTT. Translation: CATSANRGFSAGNTIYF.

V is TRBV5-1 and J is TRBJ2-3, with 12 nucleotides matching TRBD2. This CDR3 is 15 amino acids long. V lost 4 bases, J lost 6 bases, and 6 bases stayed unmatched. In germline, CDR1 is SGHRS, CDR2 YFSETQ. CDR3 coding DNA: TGCGCCAGCAGCCTGAGGACTAGCGGGGACGATACGCAGTATTTT. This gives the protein CASSLRTSGDDTQYF.

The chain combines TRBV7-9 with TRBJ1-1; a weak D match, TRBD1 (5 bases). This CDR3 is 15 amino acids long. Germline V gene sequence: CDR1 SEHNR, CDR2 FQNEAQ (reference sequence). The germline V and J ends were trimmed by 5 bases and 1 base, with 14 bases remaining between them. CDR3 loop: CASSHTGRGNTEAFF. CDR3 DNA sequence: TGTGCCAGCAGCCACACGGGGAGGGGGAACACTGAAGCTTTCTTT.

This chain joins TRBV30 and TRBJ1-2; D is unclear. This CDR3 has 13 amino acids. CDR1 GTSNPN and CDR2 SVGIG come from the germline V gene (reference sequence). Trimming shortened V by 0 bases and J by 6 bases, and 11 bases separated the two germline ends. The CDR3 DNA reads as TGTGCCTGGAGTGTATCCGGGTTTGATGGCTACACCTTC. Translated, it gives CAWSVSGFDGYTF.

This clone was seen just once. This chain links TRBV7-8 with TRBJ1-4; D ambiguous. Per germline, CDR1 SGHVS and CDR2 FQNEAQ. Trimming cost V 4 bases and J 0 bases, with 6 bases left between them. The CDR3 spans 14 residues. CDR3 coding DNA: TGTGCCAGCAGCTCCGGGGCAACTAATGAAAAACTGTTTTTT. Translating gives CASSSGATNEKLFF.

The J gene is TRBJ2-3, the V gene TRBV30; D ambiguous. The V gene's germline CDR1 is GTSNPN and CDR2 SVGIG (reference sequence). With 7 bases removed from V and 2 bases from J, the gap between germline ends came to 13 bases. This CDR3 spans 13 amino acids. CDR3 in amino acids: CASRVGNTDTQYF. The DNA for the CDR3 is TGTGCCTCTAGAGTGGGAAACACAGATACGCAGTATTTT.